This TCR beta chain was sequenced for a study of prognosis after radiotherapy for stage I lung cancer. Amplification of the TCR beta CDR3 (from genomic DNA) was done by two-round multiplex PCR. Primers were specific to each TRBV and TRBJ gene in first-round PCR. MiXCR, applied by TCRdb to the multiplex PCR reads, yields one record per CDR3 protein. The repertoire holds 11,000 to 15,000 distinct CDR3 sequences, with 50% to 70% as singletons. Comments on this clonotype: A read error is possible here, since a much larger clone lies one base away. No conserved phenylalanine or tryptophan is present at the end of the CDR3, so a read error is the likely explanation.

V lost 6 bases, J lost 4 bases, and 20 bases lay in between. The CDR3 totals 16 residues. CDR1 and CDR2 from the germline V gene are SGHKS and YYEKEE (reference sequence). The rearrangement joins TRBV5-5 to TRBJ1-5, with D possibly TRBD1 on 6 matching bases. The clonotype originates from a donor at least 50 years old with non-small cell lung cancer. This specimen was PBMCs, taken before or after stereotactic body radiation therapy (not recorded which). CDR3 region: CASIMGESQGNQPQHL. CDR3 in DNA: TGTGCCAGCATCATGGGAGAGAGTCAGGGGAATCAGCCCCAGCATCTT.